This TCR beta chain was recovered during a study of T-cell reconstitution after alpha-beta-depleted transplantation in children. Study-wide points: It was surviving recipient T cells and thymic progenitors that gave some patients high TCRbeta diversity at day 60. Reports say that about two months after transplant, the alpha-beta T cells came out of several hundred graft clones that had expanded. After one year, T-cell counts and TCRbeta diversity mostly came from new T cells.

CDR1 SGHDT and CDR2 YYEEEE come from the germline V gene. This CDR3 is 13 amino acids long. Trimming stripped 0 bases from V and 8 bases from J, with 11 bases between. Preparation of the TCRbeta library used unique molecular identifiers. Each CDR3 protein gets one entry after TCRdb re-called the PCR reads with MiXCR. The top ten hold roughly a tenth of the sample, which has around 120,000 distinct CDR3 sequences, more than 20% seen once. As to this clonotype: Antigen: not known.

The source is a male patient aged 2-15 years who had a stem cell transplant for chronic granulomatous disease, so the T cells may come from the graft donor. The chain links TRBV5-6 to TRBJ1-2, with a possible D match to TRBD1 (6 bases). The sample here was PBMCs, mostly from graft donor cells, taken 180 days after TCRalphabeta/CD19-depleted stem cell transplant. CDR3 in DNA: TGTGCCAGCAGCTTGGTGACAGGTAACGGCTACACCTTC. Translation: CASSLVTGNGYTF.